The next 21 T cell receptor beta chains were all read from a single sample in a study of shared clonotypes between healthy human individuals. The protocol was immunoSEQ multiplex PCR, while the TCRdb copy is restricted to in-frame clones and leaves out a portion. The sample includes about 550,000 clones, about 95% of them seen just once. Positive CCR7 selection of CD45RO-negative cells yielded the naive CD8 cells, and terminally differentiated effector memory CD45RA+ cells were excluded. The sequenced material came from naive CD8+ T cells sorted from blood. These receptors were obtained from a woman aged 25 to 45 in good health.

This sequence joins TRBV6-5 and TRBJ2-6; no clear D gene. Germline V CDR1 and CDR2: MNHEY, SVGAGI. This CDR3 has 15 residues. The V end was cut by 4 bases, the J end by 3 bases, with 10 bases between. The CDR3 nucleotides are TGTGCCAGCAGTTTACGGGTCTATGGGGCCAACGTCCTGACTTTC. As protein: CASSLRVYGANVLTF.

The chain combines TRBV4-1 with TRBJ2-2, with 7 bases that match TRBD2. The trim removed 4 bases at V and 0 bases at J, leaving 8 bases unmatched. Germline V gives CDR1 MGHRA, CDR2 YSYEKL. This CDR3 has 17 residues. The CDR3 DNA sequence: TGCGCCAGCAGCCTCCGACCTAGCGGTGCGAACACCGGGGAGCTGTTTTTT. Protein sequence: CASSLRPSGANTGELFF.

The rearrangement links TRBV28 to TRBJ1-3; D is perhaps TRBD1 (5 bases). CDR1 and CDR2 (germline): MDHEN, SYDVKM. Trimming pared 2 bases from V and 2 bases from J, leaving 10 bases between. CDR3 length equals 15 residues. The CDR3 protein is CASSLQGRTGNTIYF. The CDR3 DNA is TGTGCCAGCAGTTTACAGGGTCGAACTGGAAACACCATATATTTT. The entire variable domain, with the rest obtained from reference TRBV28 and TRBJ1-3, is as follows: DVKVTQSSRYLVKRTGEKVFLECVQDMDHENMFWYRQDPGLGLRLIYFSYDVKMKEKGDIPEGYSVSREKKERFSLILESASTNQTSMYLCASSLQGRTGNTIYFGEGSWLTVV.

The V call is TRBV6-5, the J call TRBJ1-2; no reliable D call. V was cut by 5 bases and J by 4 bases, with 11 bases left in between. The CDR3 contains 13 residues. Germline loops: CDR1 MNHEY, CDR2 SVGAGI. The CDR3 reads CASSPSTAYGYTF. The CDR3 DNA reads TGTGCCAGCAGTCCTTCAACAGCCTATGGCTACACCTTC.

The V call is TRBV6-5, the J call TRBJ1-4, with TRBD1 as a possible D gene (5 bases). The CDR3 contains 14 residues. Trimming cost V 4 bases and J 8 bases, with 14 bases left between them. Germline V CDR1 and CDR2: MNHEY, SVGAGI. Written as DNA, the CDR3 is TGTGCCAGCAGTTTTCTGTCACGGGGCGAAAAACTGTTTTTT. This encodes CASSFLSRGEKLFF.

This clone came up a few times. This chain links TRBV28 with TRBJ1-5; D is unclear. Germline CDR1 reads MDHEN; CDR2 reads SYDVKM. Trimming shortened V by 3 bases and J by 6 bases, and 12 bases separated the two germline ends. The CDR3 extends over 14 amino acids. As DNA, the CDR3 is TGTGCCAGCAGTTTGTTGCTCTCCACTCAGCCCCAGCATTTT. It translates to CASSLLLSTQPQHF.

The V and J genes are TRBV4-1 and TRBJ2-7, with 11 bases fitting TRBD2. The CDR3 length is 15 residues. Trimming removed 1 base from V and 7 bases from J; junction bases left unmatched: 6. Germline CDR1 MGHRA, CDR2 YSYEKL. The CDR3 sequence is CASSQVAGGPGEQYF. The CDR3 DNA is TGCGCCAGCAGCCAAGTAGCGGGAGGGCCGGGAGAGCAGTACTTC.

The CDR3 DNA reads as TGTGCCAGCACCACTTCCGCGGGGTTCGGGAGGGCGAACACCGGGGAGCTGTTTTTT. Its protein is CASTTSAGFGRANTGELFF. V usage is TRBV7-9 and J usage is TRBJ2-2; TRBD2 matches at 8 bases. Germline values: CDR1 SEHNR, CDR2 FQNEAQ (reference sequence). The V segment lost 7 bases and the J segment 0 bases; nucleotides outside the gene matches: 16. This CDR3 contains 19 residues.

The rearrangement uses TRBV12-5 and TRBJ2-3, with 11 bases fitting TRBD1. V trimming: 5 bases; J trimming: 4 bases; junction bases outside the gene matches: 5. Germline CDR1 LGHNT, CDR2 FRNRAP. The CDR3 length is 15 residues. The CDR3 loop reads CASGPSGQGADTQYF. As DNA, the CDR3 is TGTGCTAGTGGTCCATCGGGACAGGGGGCAGATACGCAGTATTTT.

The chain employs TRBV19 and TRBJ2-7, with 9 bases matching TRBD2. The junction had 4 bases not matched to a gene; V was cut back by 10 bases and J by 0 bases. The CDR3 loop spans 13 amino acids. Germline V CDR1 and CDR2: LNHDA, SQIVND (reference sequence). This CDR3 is CATKAGGSYEQYF. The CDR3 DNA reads TGTGCCACGAAAGCGGGAGGCTCCTACGAGCAGTACTTC.

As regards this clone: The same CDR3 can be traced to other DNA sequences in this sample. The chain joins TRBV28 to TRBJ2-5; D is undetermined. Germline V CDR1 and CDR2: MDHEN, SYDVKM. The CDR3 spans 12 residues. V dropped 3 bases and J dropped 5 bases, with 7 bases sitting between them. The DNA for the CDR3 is TGTGCCAGCAGTTTCGGAGAGGAGACCCAGTACTTC. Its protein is CASSFGEETQYF. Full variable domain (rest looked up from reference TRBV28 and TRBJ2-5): DVKVTQSSRYLVKRTGEKVFLECVQDMDHENMFWYRQDPGLGLRLIYFSYDVKMKEKGDIPEGYSVSREKKERFSLILESASTNQTSMYLCASSFGEETQYFGPGTRLLVL.

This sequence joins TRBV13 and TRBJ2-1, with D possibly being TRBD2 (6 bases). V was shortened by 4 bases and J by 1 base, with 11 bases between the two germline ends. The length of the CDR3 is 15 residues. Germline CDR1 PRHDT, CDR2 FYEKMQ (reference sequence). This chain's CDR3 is CASSYGSGSYNEQFF. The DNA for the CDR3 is TGTGCCAGCAGCTACGGGAGTGGGTCCTACAATGAGCAGTTCTTC.

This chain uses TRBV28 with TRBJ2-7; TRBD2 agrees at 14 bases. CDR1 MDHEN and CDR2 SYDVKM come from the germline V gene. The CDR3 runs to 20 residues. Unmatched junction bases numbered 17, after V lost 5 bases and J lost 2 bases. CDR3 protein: CASSPLSGTSGSRGPYEQYF. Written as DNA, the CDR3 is TGTGCCAGCAGTCCACTCTCCGGGACTAGCGGGAGCCGAGGCCCCTACGAGCAGTACTTC.

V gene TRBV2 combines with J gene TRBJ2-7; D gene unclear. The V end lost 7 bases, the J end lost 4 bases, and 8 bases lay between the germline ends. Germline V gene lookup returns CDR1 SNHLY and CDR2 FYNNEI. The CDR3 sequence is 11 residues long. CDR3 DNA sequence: TGTGCCAGCATGGTGCGGTACGAGCAGTACTTC. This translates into CASMVRYEQYF.

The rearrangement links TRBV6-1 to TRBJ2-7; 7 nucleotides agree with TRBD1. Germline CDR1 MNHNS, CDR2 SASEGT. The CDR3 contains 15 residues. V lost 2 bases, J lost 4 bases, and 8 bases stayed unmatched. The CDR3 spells CASSESPGRGYEQYF. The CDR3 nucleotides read TGTGCCAGCAGTGAATCGCCCGGCAGGGGGTACGAGCAGTACTTC.

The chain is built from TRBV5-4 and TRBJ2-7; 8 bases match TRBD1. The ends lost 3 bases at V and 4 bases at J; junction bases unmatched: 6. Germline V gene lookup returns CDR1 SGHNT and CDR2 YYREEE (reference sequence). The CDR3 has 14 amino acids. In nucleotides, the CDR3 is TGTGCCAGCAGCTATGGAACAGGGGGGTACGAGCAGTACTTC. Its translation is CASSYGTGGYEQYF.

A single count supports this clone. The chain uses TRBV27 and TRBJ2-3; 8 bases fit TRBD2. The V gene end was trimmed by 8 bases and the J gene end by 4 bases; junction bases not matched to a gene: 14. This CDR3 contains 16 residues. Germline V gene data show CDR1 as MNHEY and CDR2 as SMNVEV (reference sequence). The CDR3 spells CASRISGTRIADTQYF. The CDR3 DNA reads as TGTGCCAGCCGAATCTCCGGGACTAGGATAGCAGATACGCAGTATTTT.

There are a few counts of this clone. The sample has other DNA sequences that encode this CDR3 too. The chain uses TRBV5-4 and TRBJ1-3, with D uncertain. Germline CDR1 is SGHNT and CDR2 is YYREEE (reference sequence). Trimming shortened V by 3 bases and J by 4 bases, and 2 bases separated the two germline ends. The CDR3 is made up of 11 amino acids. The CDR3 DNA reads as TGTGCCAGCAGCTCAGGAAACACCATATATTTT. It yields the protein CASSSGNTIYF.

The CDR3 here is CASSVDGSSYEQYF. The CDR3 DNA is TGTGCCAGCAGTGTGGACGGGAGCTCCTACGAGCAGTACTTC. This chain uses TRBV2 with TRBJ2-5; perhaps TRBD2 as D (6 bases). The J call is uncertain, as TRBJ2-7 better fits the DNA end. The CDR3 covers 14 residues. CDR1 is SNHLY, CDR2 FYNNEI, per germline.

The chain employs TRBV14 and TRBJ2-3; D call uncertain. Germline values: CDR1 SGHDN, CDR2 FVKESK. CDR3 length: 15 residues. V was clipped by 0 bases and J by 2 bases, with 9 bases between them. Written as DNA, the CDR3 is TGTGCCAGCAGCCAAGATTACGGGCTCACAGATACGCAGTATTTT. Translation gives CASSQDYGLTDTQYF.

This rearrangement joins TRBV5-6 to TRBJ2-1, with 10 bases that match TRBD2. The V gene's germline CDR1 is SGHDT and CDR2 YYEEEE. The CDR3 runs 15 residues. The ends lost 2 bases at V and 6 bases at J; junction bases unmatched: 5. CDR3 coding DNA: TGTGCCAGCAGCTTTGGACTAGCGGCCCTCAATGAGCAGTTCTTC. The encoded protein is CASSFGLAALNEQFF.